A single sample is the source of the 2 T cell receptor beta chains below, sequenced in a study of Ad26.COV2.S vaccination and SARS-CoV-2 variants. The treatment here: about 20 received Ad26.COV2.S at low or high dose, single or two shots; several received placebo; per-sample allocation not given. Samples came from day 63 after the first vaccine or placebo injection. The protocol was immunoSEQ multiplex PCR, while the TCRdb copy is restricted to in-frame clones and leaves out a portion. The data show roughly 500,000 clones, with roughly 89% seen just once and approximately 2.5% held by the top ten. The source material was peripheral blood, sampled in a trial of Ad26.COV2.S vaccine versus placebo. These receptor sequences come from a person aged 18-60 years who received the Ad26.COV2.S COVID-19 vaccine or a placebo.

This chain joins TRBV28 and TRBJ1-1; the D gene is possibly TRBD1 (5 bases). Trimming took off 3 bases at V and 11 bases at J, with 13 bases between the two ends. The germline gives CDR1 MDHEN, CDR2 SYDVKM. The CDR3 contains 12 residues. The CDR3 region has the DNA TGTGCCAGCAGTTTCAGGGCCCTCCGGGCTTTCTTT. Its protein product is CASSFRALRAFF. Full variable domain (remainder filled in from reference TRBV28 and TRBJ1-1): DVKVTQSSRYLVKRTGEKVFLECVQDMDHENMFWYRQDPGLGLRLIYFSYDVKMKEKGDIPEGYSVSREKKERFSLILESASTNQTSMYLCASSFRALRAFFGQGTRLTVV.

The rearrangement links TRBV6-5 to TRBJ2-7; D gene ambiguous. The CDR3 runs to 12 residues. V lost 6 bases and J 0 bases, leaving 6 bases between the germline ends. Per the germline V gene, CDR1 is MNHEY and CDR2 is SVGAGI. The CDR3 spells CASRASSYEQYF. For the CDR3, the DNA is TGTGCCAGCAGAGCAAGCTCCTACGAGCAGTACTTC.